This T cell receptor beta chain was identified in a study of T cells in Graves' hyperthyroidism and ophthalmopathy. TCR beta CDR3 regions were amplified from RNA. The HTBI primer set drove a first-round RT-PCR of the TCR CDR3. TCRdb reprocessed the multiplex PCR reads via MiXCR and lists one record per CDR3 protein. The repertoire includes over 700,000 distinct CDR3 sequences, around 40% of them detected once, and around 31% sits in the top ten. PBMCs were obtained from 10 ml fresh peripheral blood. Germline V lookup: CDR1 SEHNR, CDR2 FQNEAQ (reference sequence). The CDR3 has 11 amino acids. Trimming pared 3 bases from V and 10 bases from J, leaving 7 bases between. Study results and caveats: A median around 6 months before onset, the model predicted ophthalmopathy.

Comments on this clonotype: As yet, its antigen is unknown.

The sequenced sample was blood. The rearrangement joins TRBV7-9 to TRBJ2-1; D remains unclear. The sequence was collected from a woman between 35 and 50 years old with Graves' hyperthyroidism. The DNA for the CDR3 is TGTGCCAGCAGCTTCGGACCCGAGCAGTTCTTC. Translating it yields CASSFGPEQFF.